The 10 T cell receptor beta chains reported below all come from one sample, sequenced in a study of metastatic and nonmetastatic thyroid tumors. TCRdb reanalyzed the PCR reads with MiXCR. The sample yields roughly 64,000 clones, about 4% seen once. There were no patients who had received any treatment before thyroid surgery. The sequenced sample was blood. These TCRs come from a female donor with papillary thyroid cancer or a benign thyroid nodule (not recorded which). Some clones in this sample may be carry-over from other donors' samples.

Many counts were recorded for this clone. The chain links TRBV7-9 to TRBJ2-5; D is perhaps TRBD2 (5 bases). The CDR3 has 14 residues. The germline V and J ends were trimmed by 1 base and 2 bases, with 8 bases remaining between them. Germline CDR1 and CDR2: SEHNR and FQNEAQ (reference sequence). The DNA for the CDR3 is TGTGCCAGCAGCTTAGTTGAGGGACAAGAGACCCAGTACTTC. Translation: CASSLVEGQETQYF.

Many counts were recorded for this clone. The chain links TRBV10-3 to TRBJ1-4, with TRBD1 identical over 9 bases. Germline CDR1 ENHRY, CDR2 SYGVKD. This CDR3 region has 17 residues. The J segment lost 0 bases and the V segment lost 6 bases, leaving 8 bases of the junction unmatched. CDR3 sequence (DNA): TGTGCCATCAGAGGGGGACAGGGTACTGCAACTAATGAAAAACTGTTTTTT. Translation gives CAIRGGQGTATNEKLFF.

Ten or more counts support this clone. This sequence joins TRBV30 and TRBJ2-2; D is uncertain. This CDR3 spans 12 amino acids. Between the trimmed V and J ends, which lost 4 bases and 6 bases, there was a span of 9 bases. Germline V gene sequence: CDR1 GTSNPN, CDR2 SVGIG (reference sequence). CDR3 DNA: TGTGCCTGGATGTGGAGAGCCGGGGAGCTGTTTTTT. Translation: CAWMWRAGELFF.

This clone has more than one count but fewer than ten. This sequence joins TRBV28 and TRBJ1-2, with D possibly matching TRBD1 (5 bases). From germline, CDR1 is MDHEN and CDR2 SYDVKM. V was pared by 6 bases and J by 3 bases, with 14 bases between. This CDR3 contains 14 residues. In nucleotides, the CDR3 is TGTGCCAGCAGCCTACCGGGGCTGGACTATGGCTACACCTTC. As protein: CASSLPGLDYGYTF.

This clone was seen at least ten times. The V and J genes are TRBV19 and TRBJ1-2; 9 bases agree with TRBD1. V trimming: 6 bases; J trimming: 8 bases; junction bases outside the gene matches: 4. This CDR3 comprises 12 residues. CDR1 LNHDA and CDR2 SQIVND come from the germline V gene (reference sequence). The DNA of the CDR3 is TGTGCCAGTAGGGACAGGGGCACGGGCTACACCTTC. Translation: CASRDRGTGYTF. The whole variable domain, filled in from reference TRBV19 and TRBJ1-2, reads DGGITQSPKYLFRKEGQNVTLSCEQNLNHDAMYWYRQDPGQGLRLIYYSQIVNDFQKGDIAEGYSVSREKKESFPLTVTSAQKNPTAFYLCASRDRGTGYTFGSGTRLTVV.

This clone was found many times. The DNA for the CDR3 is TGCAGTGCCCCCGAGGGAACTGAAGCTTTCTTT. It yields the protein CSAPEGTEAFF. V gene TRBV20-1 combines with J gene TRBJ1-1; D uncertain. This CDR3 contains 11 residues. V was cut by 6 bases and J by 5 bases, with 10 bases left in between. CDR1 is DFQATT and CDR2 is SNEGSKA in the germline V gene (reference sequence).

The rearrangement joins TRBV6-1 to TRBJ1-6; tentatively, D is TRBD1 (6 bases). Germline V gene sequence: CDR1 MNHNS, CDR2 SASEGT. Trimming shortened V by 5 bases and J by 9 bases, and 11 bases separated the two germline ends. The CDR3 is 13 residues long. In nucleotides, the CDR3 is TGTGCCAGCAGTCCCACAGGGATTTCACCCCTCCACTTT. Encoded protein: CASSPTGISPLHF.

This clone was seen a few times. The chain carries TRBV28 and TRBJ2-7; unclear D gene. CDR3 length: 17 residues. Trimming removed 5 bases from V and 4 bases from J, with 24 bases in between. Germline V gene lookup returns CDR1 MDHEN and CDR2 SYDVKM. CDR3 bases: TGTGCCAGCAGTCGGGCCCCTATCGTGAGCTTCGCATACGAGCAGTACTTC. Translation gives CASSRAPIVSFAYEQYF.

In its sample, this clone was seen a few times. The chain combines TRBV13 with TRBJ2-4; TRBD2 matches at 16 bases. This CDR3 has 19 residues. The ends lost 4 bases at V and 0 bases at J; junction bases unmatched: 6. Germline V CDR1 and CDR2: PRHDT, FYEKMQ (reference sequence). The CDR3 protein is CASSSGLAGGELAKNIQYF. CDR3 coding DNA: TGTGCCAGCAGCTCGGGACTAGCGGGAGGGGAACTAGCCAAAAACATTCAGTACTTC.

This clone was counted only a few times. The chain joins TRBV27 to TRBJ2-1, with 9 positions matching TRBD1. Trimming cost V 4 bases and J 5 bases; bases outside gene matches: 6. This CDR3 region has 15 residues. Germline V gene sequence: CDR1 MNHEY, CDR2 SMNVEV (reference sequence). The CDR3 loop is CASSSRGTGHNEQFF. For the CDR3, the DNA is TGTGCCAGCAGTTCTCGAGGGACAGGGCACAATGAGCAGTTCTTC.